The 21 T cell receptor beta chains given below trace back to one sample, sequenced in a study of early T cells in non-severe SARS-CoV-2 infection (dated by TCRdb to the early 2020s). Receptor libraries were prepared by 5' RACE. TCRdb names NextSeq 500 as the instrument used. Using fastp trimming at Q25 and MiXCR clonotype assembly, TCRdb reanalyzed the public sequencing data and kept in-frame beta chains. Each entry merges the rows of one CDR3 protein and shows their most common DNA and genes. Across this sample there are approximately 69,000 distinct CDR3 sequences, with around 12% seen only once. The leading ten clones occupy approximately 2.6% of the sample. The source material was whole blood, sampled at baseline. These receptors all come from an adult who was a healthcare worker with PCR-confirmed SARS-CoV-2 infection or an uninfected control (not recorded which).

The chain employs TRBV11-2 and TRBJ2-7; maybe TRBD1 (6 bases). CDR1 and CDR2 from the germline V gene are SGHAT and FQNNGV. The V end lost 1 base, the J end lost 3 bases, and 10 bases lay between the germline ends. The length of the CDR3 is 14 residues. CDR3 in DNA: TGTGCCAGCAGCTTAGGGACAGAGCTCTACGAGCAGTACTTC. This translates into CASSLGTELYEQYF.

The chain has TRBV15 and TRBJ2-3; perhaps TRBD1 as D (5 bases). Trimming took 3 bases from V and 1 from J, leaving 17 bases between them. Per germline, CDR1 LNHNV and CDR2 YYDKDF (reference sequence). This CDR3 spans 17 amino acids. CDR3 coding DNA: TGTGCCACCAGCAGGAAGGGGCCAGGCCTCCGCACAGATACGCAGTATTTT. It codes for CATSRKGPGLRTDTQYF.

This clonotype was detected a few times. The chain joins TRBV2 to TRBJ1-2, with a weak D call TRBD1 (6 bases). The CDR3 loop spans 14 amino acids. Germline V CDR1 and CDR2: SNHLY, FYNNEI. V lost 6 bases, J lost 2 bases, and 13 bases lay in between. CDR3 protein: CASRGGRLNYGYTF. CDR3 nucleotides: TGTGCCAGCAGGGGGGGCAGGTTAAACTATGGCTACACCTTC. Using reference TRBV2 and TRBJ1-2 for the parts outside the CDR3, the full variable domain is EPEVTQTPSHQVTQMGQEVILRCVPISNHLYFYWYRQILGQKVEFLVSFYNNEISEKSEIFDDQFSVERPDGSNFTLKIRSTKLEDSAMYFCASRGGRLNYGYTFGSGTRLTVV.

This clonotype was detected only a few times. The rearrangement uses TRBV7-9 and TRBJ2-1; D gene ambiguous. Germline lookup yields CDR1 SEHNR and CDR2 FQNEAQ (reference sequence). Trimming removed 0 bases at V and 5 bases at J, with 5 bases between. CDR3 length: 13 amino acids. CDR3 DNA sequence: TGTGCCAGCAGCTTAGCCTTAAACAATGAGCAGTTCTTC. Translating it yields CASSLALNNEQFF.

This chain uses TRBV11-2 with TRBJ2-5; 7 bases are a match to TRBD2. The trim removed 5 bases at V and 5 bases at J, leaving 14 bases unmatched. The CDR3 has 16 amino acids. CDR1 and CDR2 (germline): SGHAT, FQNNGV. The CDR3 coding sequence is TGTGCCAGCAGCGACACACTAGCGTCCTATGGTGAGACCCAGTACTTC. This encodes CASSDTLASYGETQYF.

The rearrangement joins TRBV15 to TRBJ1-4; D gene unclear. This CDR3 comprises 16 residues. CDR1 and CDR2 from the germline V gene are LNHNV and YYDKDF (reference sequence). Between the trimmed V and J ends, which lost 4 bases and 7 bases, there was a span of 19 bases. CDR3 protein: CATSTDAPPVVEKLFF. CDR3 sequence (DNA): TGTGCCACCAGCACGGACGCCCCTCCGGTGGTTGAAAAACTGTTTTTT.

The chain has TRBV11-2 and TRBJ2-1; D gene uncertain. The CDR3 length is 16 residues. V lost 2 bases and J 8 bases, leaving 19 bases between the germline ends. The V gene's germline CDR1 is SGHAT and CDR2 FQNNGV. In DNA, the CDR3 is TGTGCCAGCAGCTTAATTGGCACGACTGGACGAGATGAGCAGTTCTTC. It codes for CASSLIGTTGRDEQFF.

The CDR3 protein is CASSLELAGYFNEQFF. DNA for the CDR3: TGTGCCAGCAGCTTGGAACTAGCGGGCTATTTCAATGAGCAGTTCTTC. The V and J genes are TRBV7-9 and TRBJ2-1; 9 bases map to TRBD2. The CDR3 is made up of 16 amino acids. CDR1 is SEHNR, CDR2 FQNEAQ, per germline (reference sequence). J lost 6 bases, V lost 3 bases, and 9 bases had no gene match.

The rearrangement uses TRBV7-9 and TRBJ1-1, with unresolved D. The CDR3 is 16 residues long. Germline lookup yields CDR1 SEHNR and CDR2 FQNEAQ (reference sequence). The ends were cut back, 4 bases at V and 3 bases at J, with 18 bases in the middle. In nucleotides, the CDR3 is TGTGCCAGCAGCTCCGCCCTCGTTTTCGGCCACACTGAAGCTTTCTTT. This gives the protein CASSSALVFGHTEAFF.

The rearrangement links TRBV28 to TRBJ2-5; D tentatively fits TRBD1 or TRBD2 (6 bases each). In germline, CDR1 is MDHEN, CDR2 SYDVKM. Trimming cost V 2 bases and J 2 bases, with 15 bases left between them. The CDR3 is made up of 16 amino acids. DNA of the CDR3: TGTGCCAGCAGTTTAGTGTCCGGGGGCCGTCAAGAGACCCAGTACTTC. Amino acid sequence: CASSLVSGGRQETQYF.

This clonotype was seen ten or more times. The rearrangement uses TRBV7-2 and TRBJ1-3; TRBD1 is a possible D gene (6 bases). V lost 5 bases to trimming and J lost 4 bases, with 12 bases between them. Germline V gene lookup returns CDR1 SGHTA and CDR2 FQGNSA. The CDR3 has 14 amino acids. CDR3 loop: CASSRGGDGNTIYF. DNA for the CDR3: TGTGCCAGCAGCAGAGGGGGTGACGGAAACACCATATATTTT.

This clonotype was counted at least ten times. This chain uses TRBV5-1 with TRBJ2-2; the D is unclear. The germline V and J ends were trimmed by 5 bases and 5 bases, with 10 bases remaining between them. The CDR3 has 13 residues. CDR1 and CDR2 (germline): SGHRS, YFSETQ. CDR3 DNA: TGCGCCAGCAGTCCTGTACGGACCGGGGAGCTGTTTTTT. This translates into CASSPVRTGELFF.

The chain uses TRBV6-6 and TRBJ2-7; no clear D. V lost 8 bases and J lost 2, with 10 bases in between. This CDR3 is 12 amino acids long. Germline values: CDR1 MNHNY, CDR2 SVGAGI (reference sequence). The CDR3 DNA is TGTGCCAGCCTAGACGGACCCTACGAGCAGTACTTC. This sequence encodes CASLDGPYEQYF.

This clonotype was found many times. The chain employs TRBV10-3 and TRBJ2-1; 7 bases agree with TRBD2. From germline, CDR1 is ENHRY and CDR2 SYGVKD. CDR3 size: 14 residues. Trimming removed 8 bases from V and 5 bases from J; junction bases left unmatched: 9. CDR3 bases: TGTGCCATCGAGGAACGCGGGACTAACAATGAGCAGTTCTTC. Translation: CAIEERGTNNEQFF.

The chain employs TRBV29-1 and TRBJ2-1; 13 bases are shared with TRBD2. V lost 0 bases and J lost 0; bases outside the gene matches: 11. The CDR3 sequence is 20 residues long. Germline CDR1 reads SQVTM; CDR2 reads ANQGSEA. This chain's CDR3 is CSVEDWGTSGIVSSYNEQFF. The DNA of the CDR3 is TGCAGCGTTGAAGATTGGGGGACTAGCGGGATTGTTAGCTCCTACAATGAGCAGTTCTTC.

The CDR3 loop is CASSYVVNTYNEQFF. For the CDR3, the DNA is TGTGCCAGCAGTTATGTGGTTAATACCTACAATGAGCAGTTCTTC. The chain recombines TRBV6-2 or TRBV6-3 with TRBJ2-1; the D is unclear. CDR1 is MNHEY, CDR2 SVGEGT, per germline. The CDR3 has 15 amino acids. V was clipped by 3 bases and J by 2 bases, with 11 bases between them.

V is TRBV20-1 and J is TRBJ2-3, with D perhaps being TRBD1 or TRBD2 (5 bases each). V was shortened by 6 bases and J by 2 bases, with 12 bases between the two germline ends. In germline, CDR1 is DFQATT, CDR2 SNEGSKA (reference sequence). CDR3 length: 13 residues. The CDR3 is CSAEGPNTDTQYF. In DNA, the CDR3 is TGCAGTGCCGAGGGACCCAACACAGATACGCAGTATTTT.

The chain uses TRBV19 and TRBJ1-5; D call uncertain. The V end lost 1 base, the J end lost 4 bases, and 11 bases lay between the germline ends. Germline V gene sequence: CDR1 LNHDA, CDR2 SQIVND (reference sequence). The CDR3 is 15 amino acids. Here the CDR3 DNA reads TGTGCCAGTAGTATAGGGAGGGAATCTAATCAGCCCCAGCATTTT. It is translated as CASSIGRESNQPQHF.

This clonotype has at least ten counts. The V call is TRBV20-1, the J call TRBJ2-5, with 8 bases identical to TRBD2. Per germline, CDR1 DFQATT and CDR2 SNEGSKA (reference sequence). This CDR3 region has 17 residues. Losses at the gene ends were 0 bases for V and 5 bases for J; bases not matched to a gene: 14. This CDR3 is CSARDMRTSWRGETQYF. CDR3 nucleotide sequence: TGCAGTGCTAGAGATATGAGGACTAGCTGGCGAGGGGAGACCCAGTACTTC.

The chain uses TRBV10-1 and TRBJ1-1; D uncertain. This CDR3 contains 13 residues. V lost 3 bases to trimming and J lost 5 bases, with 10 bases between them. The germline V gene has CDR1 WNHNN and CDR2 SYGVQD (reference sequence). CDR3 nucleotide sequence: TGCGCCAGCAGTGATGCCAGGCCGACTGAAGCTTTCTTT. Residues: CASSDARPTEAFF.

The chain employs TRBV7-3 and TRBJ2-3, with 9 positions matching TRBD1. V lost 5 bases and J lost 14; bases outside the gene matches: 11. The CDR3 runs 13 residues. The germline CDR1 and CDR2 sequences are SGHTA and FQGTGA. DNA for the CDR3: TGTGCCAGCAGCAGCCGGGACAGGGACAGGCGGTATTTT. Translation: CASSSRDRDRRYF.